What follows describes a single T cell receptor (beta chain). The data belong to a study of blood T cell repertoires in COVID-19. Turning to the study itself: PBMCs, B-cell-depleted T cells, or T cells were the source of the cDNA or gDNA that made up the material.

The assay was immunoSEQ multiplex PCR, and TCRdb's table has in-frame clones only and misses some. The table shows over 85,000 clones, with 70% to 80% occurring only once. The trim removed 6 bases at V and 5 bases at J, leaving 4 bases unmatched. The CDR3 has 14 amino acids. Germline V gene data show CDR1 as SNHLY and CDR2 as FYNNEI. Sequenced material: peripheral blood. The J gene is TRBJ1-5, the V gene TRBV2; 10 bases agree with TRBD1. The clonotype originates from a human donor in a cohort sampled during active COVID-19. This chain's CDR3 is CASREGTGDQPQHF. CDR3 nucleotide sequence: TGTGCCAGCAGGGAGGGGACAGGGGATCAGCCCCAGCATTTT.